These 2 T cell receptor beta chains came from one sample sequenced in a study of T cells in Graves' hyperthyroidism and ophthalmopathy. TCR beta CDR3 regions were amplified from RNA transcripts. HTBI primers drove first-round RT-PCR of the TCR CDR3. TCRdb used MiXCR to reprocess the multiplex PCR reads, holding one entry per CDR3 protein. The sample lists more than 550,000 distinct CDR3 sequences, 40% to 55% occurring once. Sequences were obtained from peripheral blood or thyroid tissue (not recorded which). The receptors derive from an adult man with Graves' disease, either hyperthyroidism or ophthalmopathy (not recorded which).

The chain combines TRBV7-3 with TRBJ2-2; D possibly matches TRBD1 or TRBD2 (5 bases each). V was pared by 3 bases and J by 7 bases, with 12 bases between. There are 14 residues in the CDR3. Looked up from germline, CDR1 is SGHTA and CDR2 is FQGTGA. In DNA, the CDR3 is TGTGCCAGCAGCTTGGGGACCCTTCTCGGGGAGCTGTTTTTT. Translating gives CASSLGTLLGELFF.

This clonotype appeared many times. Here the CDR3 reads CASSEKGAQPQHF. The DNA for the CDR3 is TGTGCCAGCAGTGAGAAGGGGGCTCAGCCCCAGCATTTT. The chain uses TRBV2 and TRBJ1-5; 7 bases match TRBD1. This CDR3 has 13 residues. The V segment lost 3 bases and the J segment 6 bases; nucleotides outside the gene matches: 2. Germline lookup yields CDR1 SNHLY and CDR2 FYNNEI.